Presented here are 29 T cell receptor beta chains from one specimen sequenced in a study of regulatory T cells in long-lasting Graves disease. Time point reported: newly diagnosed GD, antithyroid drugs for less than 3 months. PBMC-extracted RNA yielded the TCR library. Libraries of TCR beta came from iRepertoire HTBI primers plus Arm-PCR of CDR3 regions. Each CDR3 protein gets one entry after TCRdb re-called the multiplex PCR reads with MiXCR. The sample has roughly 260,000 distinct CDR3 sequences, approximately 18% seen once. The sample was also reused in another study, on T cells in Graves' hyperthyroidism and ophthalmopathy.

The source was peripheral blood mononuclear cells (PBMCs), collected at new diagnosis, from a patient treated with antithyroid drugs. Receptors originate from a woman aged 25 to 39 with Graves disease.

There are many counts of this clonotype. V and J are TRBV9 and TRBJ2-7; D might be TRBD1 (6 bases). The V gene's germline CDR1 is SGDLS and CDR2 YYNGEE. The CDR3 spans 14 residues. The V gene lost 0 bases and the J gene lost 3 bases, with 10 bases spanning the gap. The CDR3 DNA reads TGTGCCAGCAGCGTAGGGGACAACAACTACGAGCAGTACTTC. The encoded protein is CASSVGDNNYEQYF.

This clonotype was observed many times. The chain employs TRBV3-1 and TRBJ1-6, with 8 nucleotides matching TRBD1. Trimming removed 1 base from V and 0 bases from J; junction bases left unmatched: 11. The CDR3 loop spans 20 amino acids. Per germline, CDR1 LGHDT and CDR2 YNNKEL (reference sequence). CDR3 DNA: TGTGCCAGCAGCCAAGGGGCGCAGGGGGCTGCTCGCTCCTATAATTCACCCCTCCACTTT. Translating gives CASSQGAQGAARSYNSPLHF.

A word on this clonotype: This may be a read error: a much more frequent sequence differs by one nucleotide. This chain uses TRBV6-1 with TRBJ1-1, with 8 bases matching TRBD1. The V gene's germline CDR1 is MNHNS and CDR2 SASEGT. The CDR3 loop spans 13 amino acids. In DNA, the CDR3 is TGTGCCAGCGCGGAATCAGGGGGCACTGAAGCTCTCTTT. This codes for CASAESGGTEALF.

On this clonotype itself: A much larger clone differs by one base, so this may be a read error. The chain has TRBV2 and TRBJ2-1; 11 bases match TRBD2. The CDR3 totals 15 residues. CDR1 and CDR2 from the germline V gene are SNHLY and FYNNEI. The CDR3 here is CASSWTSGPYNGQFF. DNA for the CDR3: TGTGCCAGCAGTTGGACTAGCGGGCCTTACAATGGGCAGTTCTTC.

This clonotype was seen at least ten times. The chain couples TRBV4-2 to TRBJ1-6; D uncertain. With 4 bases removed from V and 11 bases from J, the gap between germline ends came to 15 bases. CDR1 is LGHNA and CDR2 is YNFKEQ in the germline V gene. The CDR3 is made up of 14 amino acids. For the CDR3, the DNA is TGTGCCAGCAGCCCCTCGGGAAGCCAGCCACCCCTCCACTTT. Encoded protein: CASSPSGSQPPLHF.

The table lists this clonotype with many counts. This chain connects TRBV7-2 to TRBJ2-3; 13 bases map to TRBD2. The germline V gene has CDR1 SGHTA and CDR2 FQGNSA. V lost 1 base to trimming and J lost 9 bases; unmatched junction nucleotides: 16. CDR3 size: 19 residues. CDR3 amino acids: CASSLVLAGGPGGARTQYF. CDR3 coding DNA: TGTGCCAGCAGCTTAGTACTAGCGGGGGGGCCGGGAGGTGCACGGACGCAGTATTTT.

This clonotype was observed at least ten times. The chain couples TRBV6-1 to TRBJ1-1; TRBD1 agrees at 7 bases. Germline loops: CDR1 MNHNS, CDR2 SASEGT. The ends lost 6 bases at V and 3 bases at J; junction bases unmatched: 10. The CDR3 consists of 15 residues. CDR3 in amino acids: CASRSDRAWDTEAFF. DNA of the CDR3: TGTGCCAGCAGATCTGACAGGGCTTGGGACACTGAAGCTTTCTTT.

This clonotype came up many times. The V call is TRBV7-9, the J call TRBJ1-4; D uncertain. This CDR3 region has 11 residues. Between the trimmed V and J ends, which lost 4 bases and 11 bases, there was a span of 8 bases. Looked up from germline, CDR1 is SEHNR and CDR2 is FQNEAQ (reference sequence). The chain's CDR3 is CASSSAGKLFF. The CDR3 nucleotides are TGTGCCAGCAGCTCCGCTGGGAAACTGTTTTTT.

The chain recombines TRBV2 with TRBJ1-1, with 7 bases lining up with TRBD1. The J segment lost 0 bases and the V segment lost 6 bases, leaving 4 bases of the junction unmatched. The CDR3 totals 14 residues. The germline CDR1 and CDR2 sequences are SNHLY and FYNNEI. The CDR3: CASRYRGLNTEAFF. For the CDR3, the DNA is TGTGCCAGCAGGTACAGGGGACTGAACACTGAAGCTTTCTTT.

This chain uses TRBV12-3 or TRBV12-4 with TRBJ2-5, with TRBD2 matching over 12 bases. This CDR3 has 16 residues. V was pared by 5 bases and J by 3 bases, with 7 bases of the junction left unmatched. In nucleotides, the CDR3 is TGTGCCAGCAGTCTCGCTAGCGGGGGGGTCAAAGAGACCCAGTACTTC. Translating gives CASSLASGGVKETQYF.

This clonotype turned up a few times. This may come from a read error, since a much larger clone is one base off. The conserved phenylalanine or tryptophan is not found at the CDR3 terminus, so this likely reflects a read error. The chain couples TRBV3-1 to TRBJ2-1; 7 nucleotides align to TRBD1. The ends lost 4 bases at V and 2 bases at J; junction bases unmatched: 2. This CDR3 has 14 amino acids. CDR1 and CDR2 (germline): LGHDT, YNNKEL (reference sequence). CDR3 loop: CASSRDSTYNEQFI. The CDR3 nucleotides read TGTGCCAGCAGCCGGGACAGCACCTACAATGAGCAGTTCATC.

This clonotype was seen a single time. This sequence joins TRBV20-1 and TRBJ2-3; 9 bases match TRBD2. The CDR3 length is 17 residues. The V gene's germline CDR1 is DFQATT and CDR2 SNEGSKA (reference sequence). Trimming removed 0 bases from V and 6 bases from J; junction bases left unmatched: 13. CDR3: CSAREGSSGSRPDTQYF. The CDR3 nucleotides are TGCAGTGCTAGAGAAGGGAGTAGCGGGAGCAGACCGGATACGCAGTATTTT.

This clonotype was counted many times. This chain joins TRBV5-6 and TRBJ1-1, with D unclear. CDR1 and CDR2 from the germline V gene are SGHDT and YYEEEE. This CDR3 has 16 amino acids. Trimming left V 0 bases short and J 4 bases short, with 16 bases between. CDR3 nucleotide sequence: TGTGCCAGCAGCTTGGCTGGGGAAAGGCGGGGCACTGAAGCTTTCTTT. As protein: CASSLAGERRGTEAFF. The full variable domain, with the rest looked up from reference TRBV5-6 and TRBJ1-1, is DAGVTQSPTHLIKTRGQQVTLRCSPKSGHDTVSWYQQALGQGPQFIFQYYEEEERQRGNFPDRFSGHQFPNYSSELNVNALLLGDSALYLCASSLAGERRGTEAFFGQGTRLTVV.

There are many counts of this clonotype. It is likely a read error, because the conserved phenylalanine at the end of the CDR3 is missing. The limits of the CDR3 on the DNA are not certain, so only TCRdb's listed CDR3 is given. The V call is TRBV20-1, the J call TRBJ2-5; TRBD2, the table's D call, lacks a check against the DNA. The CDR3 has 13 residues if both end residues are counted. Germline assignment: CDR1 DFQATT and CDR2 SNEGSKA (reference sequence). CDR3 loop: CSASLTSGGAQVL.

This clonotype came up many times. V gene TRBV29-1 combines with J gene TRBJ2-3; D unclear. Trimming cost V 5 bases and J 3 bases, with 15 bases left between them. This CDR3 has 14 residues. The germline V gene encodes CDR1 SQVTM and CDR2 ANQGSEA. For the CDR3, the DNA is TGCAGCGTTCTTAGAGCATACCTAACAGATACGCAGTATTTT. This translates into CSVLRAYLTDTQYF.

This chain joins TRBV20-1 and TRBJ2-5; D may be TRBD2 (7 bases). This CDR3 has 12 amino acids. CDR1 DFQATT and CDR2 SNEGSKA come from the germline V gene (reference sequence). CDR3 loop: CSPAGAQETQYF. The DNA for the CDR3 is TGCAGCCCGGCGGGGGCGCAAGAGACCCAGTACTTC.

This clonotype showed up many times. CDR3 amino acids: CASSLLWTRSSYEQYF. CDR3 in DNA: TGCGCCAGCAGCTTGCTGTGGACAAGAAGCTCCTACGAGCAGTACTTC. The gene calls are TRBV5-1 and TRBJ2-7; possible D gene TRBD1, 5 bases. V lost 1 base to trimming and J lost 0 bases, with 14 bases between them. From germline, CDR1 is SGHRS and CDR2 YFSETQ. This CDR3 has 16 amino acids. Full variable domain (remainder filled in from reference TRBV5-1 and TRBJ2-7): KAGVTQTPRYLIKTRGQQVTLSCSPISGHRSVSWYQQTPGQGLQFLFEYFSETQRNKGNFPGRFSGRQFSNSRSEMNVSTLELGDSALYLCASSLLWTRSSYEQYFGPGTRLTVT.

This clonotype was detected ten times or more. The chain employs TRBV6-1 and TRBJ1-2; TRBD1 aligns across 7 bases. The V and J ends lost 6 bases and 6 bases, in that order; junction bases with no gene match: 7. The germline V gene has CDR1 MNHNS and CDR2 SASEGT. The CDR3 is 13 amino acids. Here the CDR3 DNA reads TGTGCCAGCAGCTCAGACAGGGTGGATGGCTACACCTTC. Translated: CASSSDRVDGYTF.

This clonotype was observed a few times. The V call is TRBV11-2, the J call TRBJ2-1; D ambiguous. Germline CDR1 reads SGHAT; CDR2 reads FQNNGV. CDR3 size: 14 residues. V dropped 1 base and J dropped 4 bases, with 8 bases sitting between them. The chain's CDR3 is CASSLGVPYNEQFF. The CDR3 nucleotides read TGTGCCAGCAGCTTAGGGGTCCCTTACAATGAGCAGTTCTTC.

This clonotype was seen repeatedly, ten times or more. This CDR3 is CASSEVGGEGQPQHF. CDR3 bases: TGTGCCAGCAGTGAAGTAGGGGGCGAGGGTCAGCCCCAGCATTTT. The rearrangement joins TRBV2 to TRBJ1-5; 7 positions agree with TRBD1. Germline CDR1 is SNHLY and CDR2 is FYNNEI. The CDR3 spans 15 residues. V was clipped by 1 base and J by 6 bases; unmatched bases: 6.

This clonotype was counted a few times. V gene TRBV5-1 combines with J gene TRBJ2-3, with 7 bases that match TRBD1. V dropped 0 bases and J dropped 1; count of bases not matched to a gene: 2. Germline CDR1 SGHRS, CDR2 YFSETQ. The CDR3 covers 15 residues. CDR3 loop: CASSLEGAGTDTQYF. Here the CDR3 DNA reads TGCGCCAGCAGCTTGGAGGGGGCCGGCACAGATACGCAGTATTTT.

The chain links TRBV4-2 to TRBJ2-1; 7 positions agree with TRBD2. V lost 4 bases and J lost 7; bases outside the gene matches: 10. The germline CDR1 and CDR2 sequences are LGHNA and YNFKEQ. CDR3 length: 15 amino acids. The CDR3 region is CASSPGTTLGNEQFF. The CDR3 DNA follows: TGTGCCAGCAGCCCCGGGACTACGCTTGGAAATGAGCAGTTCTTC.

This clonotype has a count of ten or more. DNA of the CDR3: TGTGCCAGCAGCTCGCAGGGGAGGACTGAAGCTTTCTTT. As protein: CASSSQGRTEAFF. This sequence joins TRBV7-9 and TRBJ1-1, with D perhaps matching TRBD1 (6 bases). The CDR3 consists of 13 residues. Per the germline V gene, CDR1 is SEHNR and CDR2 is FQNEAQ (reference sequence). V was cut by 4 bases and J by 5 bases, with 11 bases left in between.

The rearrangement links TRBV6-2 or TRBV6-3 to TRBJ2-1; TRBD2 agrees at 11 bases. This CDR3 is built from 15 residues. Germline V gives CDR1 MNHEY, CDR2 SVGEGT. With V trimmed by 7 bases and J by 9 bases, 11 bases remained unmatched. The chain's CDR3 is CASILAGGTSSEQFF. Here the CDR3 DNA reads TGTGCCAGCATCCTAGCGGGGGGTACCTCGAGTGAGCAGTTCTTC.

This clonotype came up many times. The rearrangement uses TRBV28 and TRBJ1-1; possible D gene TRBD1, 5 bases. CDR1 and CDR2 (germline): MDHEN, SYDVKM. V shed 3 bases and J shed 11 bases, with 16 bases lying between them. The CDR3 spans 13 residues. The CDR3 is CASSLQGLTGAFF. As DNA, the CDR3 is TGTGCCAGCAGTTTGCAGGGTTTAACTGGGGCTTTCTTT. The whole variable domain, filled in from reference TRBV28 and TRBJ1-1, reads DVKVTQSSRYLVKRTGEKVFLECVQDMDHENMFWYRQDPGLGLRLIYFSYDVKMKEKGDIPEGYSVSREKKERFSLILESASTNQTSMYLCASSLQGLTGAFFGQGTRLTVV.

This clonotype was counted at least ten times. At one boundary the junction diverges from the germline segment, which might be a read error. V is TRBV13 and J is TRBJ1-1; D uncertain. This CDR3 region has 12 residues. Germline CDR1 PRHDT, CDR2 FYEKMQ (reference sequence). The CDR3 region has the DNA TGCGCCAGCAGCTTGACGAGCACTGAAGCTTTCTTT. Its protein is CASSLTSTEAFF.

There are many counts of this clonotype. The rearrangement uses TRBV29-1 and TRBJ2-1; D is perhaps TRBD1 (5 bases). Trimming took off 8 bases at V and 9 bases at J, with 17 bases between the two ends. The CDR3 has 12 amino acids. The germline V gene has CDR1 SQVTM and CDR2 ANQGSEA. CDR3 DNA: TGCAGCACTGGAGAACAGGCCGGTGAGCAGTTCTTC. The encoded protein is CSTGEQAGEQFF.

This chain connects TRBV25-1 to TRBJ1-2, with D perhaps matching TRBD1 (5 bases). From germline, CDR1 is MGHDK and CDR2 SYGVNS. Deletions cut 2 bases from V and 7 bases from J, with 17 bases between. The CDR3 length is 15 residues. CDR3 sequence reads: CASSESRGAYSGYTF. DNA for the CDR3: TGTGCCAGCAGTGAAAGCCGGGGCGCTTATTCTGGCTACACCTTC.

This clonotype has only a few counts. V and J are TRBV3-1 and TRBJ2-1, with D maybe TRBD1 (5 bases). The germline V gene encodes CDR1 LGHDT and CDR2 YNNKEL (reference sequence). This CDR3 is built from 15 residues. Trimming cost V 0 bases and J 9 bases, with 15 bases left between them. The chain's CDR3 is CASSQELGAKGEQFF. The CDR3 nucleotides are TGTGCCAGCAGCCAAGAACTTGGGGCTAAAGGTGAGCAGTTCTTC.